Listed below are T cell receptor beta chains from one sample, sequenced in a study of T cells after yellow fever vaccination. TCRdb ran MiXCR on the 5' RACE reads and lists one entry per CDR3 protein. The data hold 240,000 or so distinct CDR3 sequences, with 6.9% observed a single time. The sample was CD4+ T cells sorted from PBMCs, taken 15 days after the yellow fever booster vaccination. The source is a man aged 30 to 39 who received the YFV17D yellow fever vaccine. CDR3s include the opening cysteine and the closing phenylalanine or tryptophan. Fields, in order: V gene, J gene, clone size, D gene, CDR3 protein, CDR3 DNA. A D gene is named only where the DNA matches it firmly. Expanded clones get a size class; other rows say once, few or many, or leave the size out.

>TRBV6-2/TRBV6-3|TRBJ2-4|few|-
CASRPMGPTRPIQYF
TGTGCCAGCAGACCTATGGGACCAACCCGACCCATTCAGTACTTC
>TRBV12-3/TRBV12-4|TRBJ2-7|few|-
CASSYITEQYF
TGTGCCAGCAGCTATATCACCGAGCAGTACTTC
>TRBV11-2|TRBJ2-7|-|TRBD2
CASSLGTSGTYEQYF
TGTGCCAGCAGCTTAGGGACTAGCGGGACCTACGAGCAGTACTTC
>TRBV7-8|TRBJ2-2|many|TRBD2
CASSRMGLLNTGELFF
TGTGCCAGCAGCCGAATGGGACTACTGAACACCGGGGAGCTGTTTTTT
>TRBV20-1|TRBJ2-1|many|-
CSARRTSRNEQFF
TGCAGTGCTCGCCGCACCTCCCGGAATGAGCAGTTCTTC
>TRBV29-1|TRBJ2-1|-|TRBD2
CSGTSVNNEQFF
TGCAGCGGGACTAGCGTAAACAATGAGCAGTTCTTC
>TRBV29-1|TRBJ2-3|many|TRBD2
CSGGTSGRDTQYF
TGCAGCGGCGGGACTAGCGGGAGAGATACGCAGTATTTT
>TRBV5-1|TRBJ2-2|many|-
CASSSRGTGELFF
TGCGCCAGCAGCTCGCGAGGTACCGGGGAGCTGTTTTTT
>TRBV19|TRBJ1-5|few|-
CASNGQRYQPQHF
TGTGCCAGTAATGGGCAGAGATACCAGCCCCAGCATTTT
>TRBV12-3/TRBV12-4|TRBJ2-1|many|-
CASSPSGRDSNNEQFF
TGTGCCAGCAGTCCCTCCGGCCGGGACTCTAACAATGAGCAGTTCTTC
>TRBV10-3|TRBJ1-2|many|-
CAIHDRNYGYTF
TGTGCCATCCATGACAGGAACTATGGCTACACCTTC
>TRBV20-1|TRBJ2-5|many|-
CSARASGLQETQYF
TGCAGTGCTAGAGCGTCAGGGCTGCAAGAGACCCAGTACTTC
>TRBV5-1|TRBJ2-7|many|-
CASSLQDPLYEQYF
TGCGCCAGCAGCTTACAGGATCCTCTCTACGAGCAGTACTTC
>TRBV7-2|TRBJ2-3|few|-
CASSLDGTDTQYF
TGTGCCAGCAGCTTAGATGGGACTGATACGCAGTATTTT
>TRBV10-2|TRBJ1-2|many|-
CASGVGSNYGYTF
TGCGCCAGTGGGGTGGGTTCCAACTATGGCTACACCTTC
>TRBV15|TRBJ2-1|many|-
CATSRVLGTRNEQFF
TGTGCCACCAGCAGAGTACTGGGGACCAGAAATGAGCAGTTCTTC
>TRBV12-3/TRBV12-4|TRBJ2-7|many|TRBD1
CASSLDRAYEQYF
TGTGCCAGCAGTCTTGACAGGGCGTACGAGCAGTACTTC
>TRBV7-2|TRBJ2-7|many|-
CASSRTKDEQYF
TGTGCCAGCAGCCGGACGAAGGACGAGCAGTACTTC
>TRBV6-1|TRBJ2-5|few|-
CASSKPRPVETQYF
TGTGCCAGCAGTAAACCGCGACCAGTCGAGACCCAGTACTTC
>TRBV3-1|TRBJ1-5|few|-
CASSLGVGSNQPQHF
TGTGCCAGCAGCCTGGGGGTGGGTAGCAATCAGCCCCAGCATTTT
>TRBV5-1|TRBJ2-3|many|-
CASSLGHQTGTDTQYF
TGCGCCAGCAGCTTAGGCCACCAAACAGGGACAGATACGCAGTATTTT
>TRBV5-1|TRBJ2-2|many|TRBD2
CASSFLAGGPDTGELFF
TGCGCCAGCAGCTTTCTCGCGGGAGGGCCGGACACCGGGGAGCTGTTTTTT
>TRBV7-2|TRBJ1-2|many|-
CASSLNPDNNYGYTF
TGTGCCAGCAGCCTCAACCCGGACAATAACTATGGCTACACCTTC
>TRBV19|TRBJ2-4|-|TRBD1
CASSEQGAVKNIQYF
TGTGCCAGTAGCGAACAGGGGGCGGTCAAAAACATTCAGTACTTC
>TRBV7-2|TRBJ2-1|many|TRBD2
CASSSGLQFNEQFF
TGTGCCAGCAGCTCGGGACTACAATTCAATGAGCAGTTCTTC
>TRBV5-1|TRBJ2-7|many|TRBD1
CASSLLGQGGLKEDEQYF
TGCGCCAGCAGCTTGCTAGGACAGGGGGGCTTAAAGGAGGACGAGCAGTACTTC
>TRBV20-1|TRBJ2-7|few|TRBD2
CSAKSGTSGAEYF
TGCAGTGCCAAGTCCGGAACTAGCGGAGCGGAGTACTTC
>TRBV9|TRBJ2-2|many|-
CASSVGGGTGELFF
TGTGCCAGCAGCGTAGGTGGAGGAACCGGGGAGCTGTTTTTT
>TRBV5-1|TRBJ2-3|few|-
CASSVTSDTQYF
TGCGCCAGCAGCGTGACCTCTGATACGCAGTATTTT
>TRBV4-2|TRBJ2-5|many|TRBD1
CASSPLGGGQGRETQYF
TGTGCCAGCAGCCCCCTGGGCGGCGGACAGGGAAGGGAGACCCAGTACTTC
>TRBV12-3/TRBV12-4|TRBJ1-4|-|-
CASSLDLGPLPGKLFF
TGTGCCAGCAGTTTAGACCTAGGCCCCTTGCCGGGAAAACTGTTTTTT